The rows below give T cell receptor beta chains drawn from one sample of a study of blood T cell repertoires in COVID-19. Sequenced by immunoSEQ multiplex PCR; TCRdb stores in-frame clones only, minus some. This sample has about 390,000 clones; around 87% occur once, and the top ten carry approximately 2.5%. Sequences were obtained from peripheral blood. The receptor source for this set is a woman in her fifties or sixties with COVID-19, enrolled during active disease. The CDR3 runs from the conserved cysteine through the conserved F or W. A D gene is named only where the DNA matches it firmly. Not every row has a clone size; where given, it reads once, few, many or a size class.

>-|TRBD2|TRBV2|TRBJ2-2
TGTGCCAGCAGAGAACCGGGACTAGCGGGGGGACACACCGGGGAGCTGTTTTTT
CASREPGLAGGHTGELFF
>-|-|TRBV25-1|TRBJ1-5
TGTGCCAGCAGTGAAACAGACAGTAATCAGCCCCAGCATTTT
CASSETDSNQPQHF
>once|TRBD2|TRBV10-2|TRBJ2-5
TGCGCCAGCAAAGGACTAGCGGGGGACCCCTCGTACTTC
CASKGLAGDPSYF
>-|-|TRBV9|TRBJ2-7
TGTGCCAGCAGCCCCCCAGGCCGGTGGCAGGGATCATACGAGCAGTACTTC
CASSPPGRWQGSYEQYF
>-|-|TRBV7-2|TRBJ1-1
TGTGCCAGCAGCCCGGTTACGAACACTGAAGCTTTCTTT
CASSPVTNTEAFF
>-|TRBD1|TRBV19|TRBJ1-3
TGTGCCAGTAGTACGGACAGGGTATCCCCTGGAAACACCATATATTTT
CASSTDRVSPGNTIYF
>-|TRBD1|TRBV5-6|TRBJ2-1
TGTGCCAGCAGCTTGGCCCCAAAGGGACAGTACAATGAGCAGTTCTTC
CASSLAPKGQYNEQFF
>-|-|TRBV6-5|TRBJ1-4
TGTGCCAGCAGCTTCGGGGGACCCAATAATGAAAAACTGTTTTTT
CASSFGGPNNEKLFF
>-|TRBD1|TRBV28|TRBJ2-4
TGTGCCACAGGGGGGTTGGGGACAGGGAAAAACATTCAGTACTTC
CATGGLGTGKNIQYF
>once|-|TRBV7-9|TRBJ1-1
TGTGCCAGCAGCTTAACCACGGGGATGAACACTGAAGCTTTCTTT
CASSLTTGMNTEAFF
>-|-|TRBV2|TRBJ1-2
TGTGCCAGCAGCCCAACCAGCTATGGCTACACCTTC
CASSPTSYGYTF
>-|TRBD1|TRBV9|TRBJ2-1
TGTGCCAGCAGCGTAGAGGGACAGGGATCCAATGAGCAGTTCTTC
CASSVEGQGSNEQFF
>-|-|TRBV5-1|TRBJ1-4
TGCGCCAGCAGCTTGACAGGCCAGGGGTTTAATGAAAAACTGTTTTTT
CASSLTGQGFNEKLFF
>-|-|TRBV5-6|TRBJ1-1
TGTGCCAGCAGCTTGAGGTGGGCCGACACTGAAGCTTTCTTT
CASSLRWADTEAFF
>-|-|TRBV3-1/TRBV3-2|TRBJ2-1
TGTGCCAGCAGCCCCCGATGGCATGAGCAGTTCTTC
CASSPRWHEQFF
>-|-|TRBV6-5|TRBJ2-7
TGTGCCAGCAGCCTCGACAGGATCTACGAGCAGTACTTC
CASSLDRIYEQYF
>-|TRBD2|TRBV6-5|TRBJ2-1
TGTGCCAGCAGGACTAGCGGGATACAATCTGAGCAGTTCTTC
CASRTSGIQSEQFF
>few|-|TRBV27|TRBJ1-2
TGTGCCAGCAGATTGGCGGGGGGCGGCTATGGCTACACCTTC
CASRLAGGGYGYTF
>-|TRBD1|TRBV29-1|TRBJ2-7
TGCAGCGTTGAAGATGGCCCGGGACAGGCCAACTCCTACGAGCAGTACTTC
CSVEDGPGQANSYEQYF
>few|-|TRBV5-4|TRBJ1-1
TGTGCCAGCAGCTTCAGGGTGAACACTGAAGCTTTCTTT
CASSFRVNTEAFF
>-|-|TRBV7-6|TRBJ1-5
TGTGCCAGCAGCTTACAGGGGACCGGGAATCAGCCCCAGCATTTT
CASSLQGTGNQPQHF
>-|TRBD1|TRBV9|TRBJ1-3
TGTGCCAGCAGCGTAGGTGACAGGGTCTCTGGAAACACCATATATTTT
CASSVGDRVSGNTIYF
>-|TRBD2|TRBV6-5|TRBJ2-7
TGTGCCAGCTGCCGACTAGCGGGGTCTTCCTACGAGCAGTACTTC
CASCRLAGSSYEQYF
>-|TRBD1|TRBV29-1|TRBJ2-1
TGCAGCGTAAACCGACAGGGAAACAATGAGCAGTTCTTC
CSVNRQGNNEQFF
>-|TRBD1|TRBV9|TRBJ1-2
TGTGCCAGCAGCGTAGGGCTGGGCAGGGGGCAGGGCTACACCTTC
CASSVGLGRGQGYTF
>-|-|TRBV5-8|TRBJ2-2
TGTGCCAGCAGCCGGGGATTTCAAGGGATGGGGACCGGGGAGCTGTTTTTT
CASSRGFQGMGTGELFF
>-|TRBD1|TRBV5-6|TRBJ1-1
TGTGCCAGCAGCTTGGTGGCAGGGGGGAACGCTTTCTTT
CASSLVAGGNAFF
>once|TRBD1|TRBV4-2|TRBJ2-7
TGTGCCAGCAGCCACGCAACAGGGGATAGCTACGAGCAGTACTTC
CASSHATGDSYEQYF
>-|TRBD1|TRBV28|TRBJ1-3
TGTGCCAGCAGTTTATTGACAGGGGGTCCAAACACCATATATTTT
CASSLLTGGPNTIYF
>-|TRBD2|TRBV5-1|TRBJ2-5
TGCGCCAGCAGCTCGGGAGGTGTTGAGTCCCAGTACTTC
CASSSGGVESQYF
>once|-|TRBV19|TRBJ1-1
TGTGCCAGTGACCTAGGGGGTATGAACACTGAAGCTTTCTTT
CASDLGGMNTEAFF
>-|-|TRBV19|TRBJ1-1
TGTGCCAGTAGTAGCTCAGGGAGGGCTGAAGCTTTCTTT
CASSSSGRAEAFF
>-|TRBD1|TRBV19|TRBJ2-1
TGTGCCAGTAGTATGACAGGGGTTTTCTCCTACAATGAGCAGTTCTTC
CASSMTGVFSYNEQFF
>-|TRBD1|TRBV5-5|TRBJ2-7
TGTGCCAGCAGCACCACCGGGACAGGGGACTACGAGCAGTACTTC
CASSTTGTGDYEQYF
>-|TRBD1|TRBV2|TRBJ1-5
TGTGCCAGCAGTGGGACAGGGGGAGGGCAGCCCCAGCATTTT
CASSGTGGGQPQHF
>-|TRBD2|TRBV19|TRBJ2-1
TGTGCCAGTAGCGAGACTAGCCGAATCAATGAGCAGTTCTTC
CASSETSRINEQFF
>-|-|TRBV2|TRBJ1-1
TGTGCCAGCAGCGCCCATGGGCTCACTGAAGCTTTCTTT
CASSAHGLTEAFF
>-|TRBD1|TRBV27|TRBJ2-1
TGTGCCAGCAGGTTCGGGACAGGGGACTACAATGAGCAGTTCTTC
CASRFGTGDYNEQFF
>-|TRBD1|TRBV28|TRBJ1-5
TGTGCCAGCAGTTTTGGGCAGGGGGCGCGATATCAGCCCCAGCATTTT
CASSFGQGARYQPQHF
>once|TRBD2|TRBV18|TRBJ2-3
TGTGCCAGCTCACCACCGGGGCTAGCGGGGGGACATACGCAGTATTTT
CASSPPGLAGGHTQYF
>once|TRBD2|TRBV9|TRBJ2-3
TGTGCCAGCAGCGCCCGGGGACTAGCGGGGGGTAGCACAGATACGCAGTATTTT
CASSARGLAGGSTDTQYF
>-|TRBD1|TRBV25-1|TRBJ1-4
TGTGCCAGCAGTGATCAGGACAGGGCTCTGGAAAAACTGTTTTTT
CASSDQDRALEKLFF
>-|-|TRBV11-2|TRBJ1-2
TGTGCCAGCAGCTTCGCAGGGTCCTATCTGGGAGGCTACACCTTC
CASSFAGSYLGGYTF
>-|TRBD1|TRBV7-6|TRBJ1-6
TGTGCCAGCACCGCCTTTACAGGGGATAATTCACCCCTCCACTTT
CASTAFTGDNSPLHF
>-|TRBD1|TRBV20-1|TRBJ2-2
TGCAGTGCTAGTCCGCAGGGGGCGATCGGGGAGCTGTTTTTT
CSASPQGAIGELFF
>once|-|TRBV20-1|TRBJ1-1
TGCAGTGCTAGTCCAGGGGTCACTGAAGCTTTCTTT
CSASPGVTEAFF
>-|TRBD2|TRBV19|TRBJ2-3
TGTGCCAGTAGTAAGTGGGGGGGGACAGATACGCAGTATTTT
CASSKWGGTDTQYF
>-|TRBD2|TRBV5-1|TRBJ2-3
TGCGCCAGCAGCTTGGCCGGACTAGTGACAGATACGCAGTATTTT
CASSLAGLVTDTQYF
>-|-|TRBV7-3|TRBJ2-3
TGTGCCAGCAGCTTAAAAGGGGGTTCCGCCGATACGCAGTATTTT
CASSLKGGSADTQYF
>-|-|TRBV6-6|TRBJ1-3
TGTGCCAGCAGTTACAAATTATCTGGAAACACCATATATTTT
CASSYKLSGNTIYF
>-|-|TRBV7-9|TRBJ2-5
TGTGCCAGCAGCTTAGCGTCAGGGGTAGAGACCCAGTACTTC
CASSLASGVETQYF
>-|-|TRBV24-1|TRBJ2-3
TGTGCCACCAGTTCCTCAACTAGCTCAGATACGCAGTATTTT
CATSSSTSSDTQYF
>-|TRBD2|TRBV28|TRBJ2-3
TGTGCCAGCAGTCCACGCGCGGGGGGGATGACAGATACGCAGTATTTT
CASSPRAGGMTDTQYF
>-|-|TRBV30|TRBJ2-5
TGTGCCTGGAGTCAGGCGGGGTCGGGACCCCGGGGGACCCAGTACTTC
CAWSQAGSGPRGTQYF
>-|-|TRBV28|TRBJ1-1
TGTGCCAGCAGTTTGAGGGCATTCAACACTGAAGCTTTCTTT
CASSLRAFNTEAFF
>few|-|TRBV9|TRBJ1-3
TGTGCCAGCAGCGTAGGCGCAGGCCGAAACACCATATATTTT
CASSVGAGRNTIYF
>-|TRBD2|TRBV5-1|TRBJ2-7
TGCGCCAGCAGCTTGTTCGAGGCGGGGGTCGTCTCCTACGAGCAGTACTTC
CASSLFEAGVVSYEQYF
>-|TRBD1|TRBV7-3|TRBJ2-1
TGTGCCAGCAGCTCACCGGACAGGGGTTACAATGAGCAGTTCTTC
CASSSPDRGYNEQFF
>-|TRBD1|TRBV5-1|TRBJ1-1
TGCGCCAGCAGCTTCAACGACAGGGTGGAGGAAGCTTTCTTT
CASSFNDRVEEAFF
>-|-|TRBV11-2|TRBJ2-7
TGTGCCAGCAGCTTATTTACAGGAGCGTTAGGGGAGCAGTACTTC
CASSLFTGALGEQYF